This is a list of T cell receptor beta chains from one sample in a study of blood T cell repertoires in COVID-19. The data were produced by immunoSEQ multiplex PCR, yet TCRdb's version contains in-frame clones alone and is incomplete. The sample lists 200,000 to 250,000 clones, roughly four fifths occurring once. Specimen: PBMCs or T cells enriched from blood (not recorded which). The source is a woman in her thirties or forties with acute COVID-19. Both conserved end residues are part of each CDR3. D genes are given only for firm matches. A clone size is listed for some rows: how often the clone was seen (once, few, many), or a class if it is expanded.

CDR3 DNA: TGTGCCAGCAGCTTAGCGACAGGGGGTAGATCACCCCTCCACTTT
CDR3 protein: CASSLATGGRSPLHF
D gene: TRBD1
V gene: TRBV7-9
J gene: TRBJ1-6
clone size: once

CDR3 DNA: TGTGCCAGCAGTTCAAACAGATTCTCTGGGGCCAACGTCCTGACTTTC
CDR3 protein: CASSSNRFSGANVLTF
D gene: NA
V gene: TRBV2
J gene: TRBJ2-6
clone size: NA

CDR3 DNA: TGTGCCACCAGTGACGGGAATCAGCCCCAGCATTTT
CDR3 protein: CATSDGNQPQHF
D gene: NA
V gene: TRBV24-1
J gene: TRBJ1-5
clone size: NA

CDR3 DNA: TGTGCCAGCAGCCCCTTGGCCCTGAACACTGAAGCTTTCTTT
CDR3 protein: CASSPLALNTEAFF
D gene: NA
V gene: TRBV6-5
J gene: TRBJ1-1
clone size: NA

CDR3 DNA: TGTGCCTGGAGTTCTCCGGGACACAACTATGGCTACACCTTC
CDR3 protein: CAWSSPGHNYGYTF
D gene: NA
V gene: TRBV30
J gene: TRBJ1-2
clone size: NA

CDR3 DNA: TGTGCCAGCAGCTTAGCGCCGGACTATGGCTACACCTTC
CDR3 protein: CASSLAPDYGYTF
D gene: NA
V gene: TRBV7-8
J gene: TRBJ1-2
clone size: NA

CDR3 DNA: TGTGCCAGCTTACCTGGGGCGGCAAGCTTCAGCTCTGGAAACACCATATATTTT
CDR3 protein: CASLPGAASFSSGNTIYF
D gene: NA
V gene: TRBV18
J gene: TRBJ1-3
clone size: NA

CDR3 DNA: TGCGCCAGCAGCCAGGTAGAGGGGGACGGAGAAAATGGCTACACCTTC
CDR3 protein: CASSQVEGDGENGYTF
D gene: NA
V gene: TRBV4-1
J gene: TRBJ1-2
clone size: few

CDR3 DNA: TGCGCCAGCAGTCCCGGGGACAGTCGTGAAAAACTGTTTTTT
CDR3 protein: CASSPGDSREKLFF
D gene: TRBD1
V gene: TRBV10-1
J gene: TRBJ1-4
clone size: NA

CDR3 DNA: TGTGCCAGCAGCCGTCGCAGTCTTTCTGTCGAGCAGTACTTC
CDR3 protein: CASSRRSLSVEQYF
D gene: NA
V gene: TRBV6-2/TRBV6-3
J gene: TRBJ2-7
clone size: NA

CDR3 DNA: TGTGCCAGCAGCTCTAGGACTAGAGGGCCGCCTAATGAGCAGTTCTTC
CDR3 protein: CASSSRTRGPPNEQFF
D gene: TRBD2
V gene: TRBV11-2
J gene: TRBJ2-1
clone size: NA

CDR3 DNA: TGCAGCGTTCGACAGGGGGACCACGAGCAGTACTTC
CDR3 protein: CSVRQGDHEQYF
D gene: TRBD1
V gene: TRBV29-1
J gene: TRBJ2-7
clone size: few

CDR3 DNA: TGTGCCAGCAGCTTAGGGGCAGGGGGCGTGAACACTGAAGCTTTCTTT
CDR3 protein: CASSLGAGGVNTEAFF
D gene: TRBD1
V gene: TRBV11-2
J gene: TRBJ1-1
clone size: NA

CDR3 DNA: TGCGCCAGCAGGACGACAGGGACAAACACTGAAGCTTTCTTT
CDR3 protein: CASRTTGTNTEAFF
D gene: TRBD1
V gene: TRBV5-1
J gene: TRBJ1-1
clone size: NA

CDR3 DNA: TGTGCCAGCAGCCCTCGGGTAGAGGACGAGCAGTACTTC
CDR3 protein: CASSPRVEDEQYF
D gene: NA
V gene: TRBV7-9
J gene: TRBJ2-7
clone size: NA

CDR3 DNA: TGTGCCACCAGCAGAGGACAGGGCGATGGCTACACCTTC
CDR3 protein: CATSRGQGDGYTF
D gene: TRBD1
V gene: TRBV15
J gene: TRBJ1-2
clone size: NA

CDR3 DNA: TGTGCCAGCAGCCTCCAGGGCTCCTCCTACGAGCAGTACTTC
CDR3 protein: CASSLQGSSYEQYF
D gene: NA
V gene: TRBV7-2
J gene: TRBJ2-7
clone size: once

CDR3 DNA: TGTGCCAGCAGACTAGCGGGAGACAATGAGCAGTTCTTC
CDR3 protein: CASRLAGDNEQFF
D gene: TRBD2
V gene: TRBV28
J gene: TRBJ2-1
clone size: NA

CDR3 DNA: TGTGCCAGCAGCCCACGCAAGGGGCAGACTGAAGCTTTCTTT
CDR3 protein: CASSPRKGQTEAFF
D gene: NA
V gene: TRBV7-9
J gene: TRBJ1-1
clone size: NA

CDR3 DNA: TGTGCCATCAAGGGAGGAGTTAATGAAAAACTGTTTTTT
CDR3 protein: CAIKGGVNEKLFF
D gene: NA
V gene: TRBV10-3
J gene: TRBJ1-4
clone size: NA

CDR3 DNA: TGTGCCAGCAGCTCGCAAGAGACCCAGTACTTC
CDR3 protein: CASSSQETQYF
D gene: NA
V gene: TRBV7-9
J gene: TRBJ2-5
clone size: NA

CDR3 DNA: TGTGCCATCAGTGAGTCGTTAGCGGGGAATACATATACGCAGTATTTT
CDR3 protein: CAISESLAGNTYTQYF
D gene: TRBD2
V gene: TRBV10-3
J gene: TRBJ2-3
clone size: NA

CDR3 DNA: TGTGCCATCCAAAACACCGGGGAGCTGTTTTTT
CDR3 protein: CAIQNTGELFF
D gene: NA
V gene: TRBV10-3
J gene: TRBJ2-2
clone size: once

CDR3 DNA: TGTGCCAGCCTGGGGACAGGGGCAGGTGGGACGGAGCAGTACTTC
CDR3 protein: CASLGTGAGGTEQYF
D gene: TRBD1
V gene: TRBV2
J gene: TRBJ2-7
clone size: NA

CDR3 DNA: TGTGCCAGCGGAGACAGAAATAATAATTCACCCCTCCACTTT
CDR3 protein: CASGDRNNNSPLHF
D gene: NA
V gene: TRBV6-5
J gene: TRBJ1-6
clone size: once

CDR3 DNA: TGTGCCAGCTCGGGACAAGGCAATCAGCCCCAGCATTTT
CDR3 protein: CASSGQGNQPQHF
D gene: NA
V gene: TRBV12-3/TRBV12-4
J gene: TRBJ1-5
clone size: NA

CDR3 DNA: TGTGCCAGCAGCCAACGGGTACAGGGGAATTCACCCCTCCACTTT
CDR3 protein: CASSQRVQGNSPLHF
D gene: TRBD1
V gene: TRBV16
J gene: TRBJ1-6
clone size: NA

CDR3 DNA: TGTGCCAGCTCACCCGTCCGGGAGACCCAGTACTTC
CDR3 protein: CASSPVRETQYF
D gene: NA
V gene: TRBV18
J gene: TRBJ2-5
clone size: NA

CDR3 DNA: TGTGCCAGCAGCCGTGGGACTAGCGGGGACTACGAGCAGTACTTC
CDR3 protein: CASSRGTSGDYEQYF
D gene: TRBD2
V gene: TRBV7-7
J gene: TRBJ2-7
clone size: NA

CDR3 DNA: TGTGCCAGCAGCTTGAACGGGAGACTAGCGGGAGTGACCGGGGAGCTGTTTTTT
CDR3 protein: CASSLNGRLAGVTGELFF
D gene: TRBD2
V gene: TRBV5-7
J gene: TRBJ2-2
clone size: once